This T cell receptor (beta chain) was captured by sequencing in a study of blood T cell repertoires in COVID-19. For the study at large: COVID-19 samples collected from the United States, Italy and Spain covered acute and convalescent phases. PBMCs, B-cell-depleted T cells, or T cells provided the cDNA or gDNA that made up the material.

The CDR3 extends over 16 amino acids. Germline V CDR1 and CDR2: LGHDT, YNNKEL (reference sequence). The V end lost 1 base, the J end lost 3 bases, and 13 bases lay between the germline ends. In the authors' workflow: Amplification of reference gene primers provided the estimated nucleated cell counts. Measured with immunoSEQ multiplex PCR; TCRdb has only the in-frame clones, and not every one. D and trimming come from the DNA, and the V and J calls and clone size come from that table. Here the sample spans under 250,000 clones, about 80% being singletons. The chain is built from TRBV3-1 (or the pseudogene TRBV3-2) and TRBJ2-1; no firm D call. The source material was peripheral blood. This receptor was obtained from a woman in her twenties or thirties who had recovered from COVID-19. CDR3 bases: TGTGCCAGCAGCCAAGGAATGACTCTAATCTACAATGAGCAGTTCTTC. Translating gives CASSQGMTLIYNEQFF.